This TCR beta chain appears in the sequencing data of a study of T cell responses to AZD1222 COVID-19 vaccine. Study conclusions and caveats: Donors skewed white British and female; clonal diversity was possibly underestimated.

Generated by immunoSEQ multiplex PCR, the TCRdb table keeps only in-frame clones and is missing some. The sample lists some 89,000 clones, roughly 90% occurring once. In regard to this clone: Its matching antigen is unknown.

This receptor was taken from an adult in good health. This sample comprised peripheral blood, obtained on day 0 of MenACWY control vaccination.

The CDR3: CASSLPGVPLYEQYF. The CDR3 coding sequence is TGTGCCAGCAGCTTACCGGGAGTCCCCCTCTACGAGCAGTACTTC. The chain couples TRBV7-2 to TRBJ2-7; D is possibly TRBD2 (6 bases). CDR3 length: 15 residues. Trimming took 2 bases from V and 3 from J, leaving 14 bases between them. Germline V gives CDR1 SGHTA, CDR2 FQGNSA.